This TCR beta chain was captured in a study of T cell responses to AZD1222 COVID-19 vaccine. This clone was seen a single time. No antigen is known for it. The trim removed 4 bases at V and 1 base at J, leaving 4 bases unmatched. Germline V gives CDR1 LGHNA, CDR2 YNFKEQ. This CDR3 is built from 17 residues. Libraries were prepared by immunoSEQ multiplex PCR; TCRdb keeps only in-frame clonotypes and omits some of them. The sample includes roughly 92,000 clones, about 89% of them seen just once. Pooling of second doses given at about 4 or about 12 weeks was done. Study-level findings and limits: It was only after the peak T cell response that any repertoires were sampled. There were mostly white British donors and more females than males, and clonal diversity was possibly underestimated. At 160-218 and 743-854, vaccine-associated CD4 TCRs were dominant, and they spanned spike.

The chain has TRBV4-2 and TRBJ2-6, with 10 bases aligning to TRBD1. This sequence was found in an adult who received the AZD1222 COVID-19 vaccine. This sample comprised peripheral blood, obtained 28 days after the second AZD1222 dose. The CDR3 loop is CASSLRDRGSGANVLTF. CDR3 DNA: TGTGCCAGCAGCCTCCGGGACAGGGGTTCTGGGGCCAACGTCCTGACTTTC.